This T cell receptor beta chain stems from a study of beta chain features in type 1 diabetes. The overall study: Age, gender and cell yields were alike across patients and healthy donors. There were 107,917,701 sorted cells examined across all samples. Broader study findings: Amplification by PCR could prefer shorter templates, with the same effect in patients and controls.

As concerns this clone: Antigen unknown.

All of the isolated RNA was reverse transcribed, so expressed TCRB transcripts were sequenced. TCRdb's copy holds only in-frame clones and misses some; the assay was immunoSEQ multiplex PCR. The table shows over 700,000 clones, with about a sixth occurring only once. The CDR3 consists of 13 residues. CDR1 is WNHNN and CDR2 is SYGVQD in the germline V gene (reference sequence). Trimming removed 1 base from V and 10 bases from J, with 13 bases in between. The sample taken for sequencing was naive CD4+ T cells from blood. The chain employs TRBV10-1 and TRBJ2-5, with no clear D. The source is a woman aged 18 to 35 in good health. Here the CDR3 DNA reads TGCGCCAGCAGTGAGTTTCTCAGTGGTTACCAGTACTTC. Translated: CASSEFLSGYQYF.